The 19 T cell receptor beta chains below were found in one sample sequenced in a study of vaccination effects on CD4 cells after COVID-19. Their antigen targets remain unknown. Here immunoSEQ multiplex PCR was the method, and the copy in TCRdb shows in-frame clones only, minus some. Here the sample spans 50,000 to 65,000 clones, around 86% being singletons. ViraFEST expansion of antigen-specific CD4+ T cells with viral peptide pools preceded sequencing. Culture lasted about 11 days before CD4+ T cell isolation. The specimen was CD4+ T cells from PBMCs cultured with HCoV-229E spike peptides, collected before COVID-19 vaccination. Every receptor here comes from a human donor who received a COVID-19 vaccine.

In the case of this clone: The junction and the germline gene differ at one end; a read error may be behind it. This sequence joins TRBV6-6 and TRBJ2-5; D perhaps matches TRBD1 (6 bases). The CDR3 consists of 15 residues. Germline loops: CDR1 MNHNY, CDR2 SVGAGI (reference sequence). CDR3 sequence: CASSYSQGRLETQYF. CDR3 in DNA: TGTGCCAGCAGCTACTCACAGGGTCGGTTAGAGACCCAGTACTTC.

This chain links TRBV28 with TRBJ1-4, with D unclear. This CDR3 region has 13 residues. The V gene's germline CDR1 is MDHEN and CDR2 SYDVKM. The V end lost 4 bases, the J end lost 5 bases, and 8 bases lay between the germline ends. CDR3 in amino acids: CASSSQWNEKLFF. The CDR3 DNA sequence: TGTGCCAGCAGTTCCCAGTGGAATGAAAAACTGTTTTTT.

The gene calls are TRBV6-5 and TRBJ2-5; D is ambiguous. Germline V gene lookup returns CDR1 MNHEY and CDR2 SVGAGI. V was pared by 6 bases and J by 4 bases, with 12 bases between. This CDR3 comprises 13 residues. Here the CDR3 reads CASRQGGAETQYF. For the CDR3, the DNA is TGTGCCAGCAGACAAGGCGGCGCAGAGACCCAGTACTTC.

The chain carries TRBV6-5 and TRBJ2-3; D may be TRBD1 or TRBD2 (6 bases each). The CDR3 consists of 14 residues. The germline CDR1 and CDR2 sequences are MNHEY and SVGAGI. Trimming took 2 bases from V and 1 from J, leaving 7 bases between them. The CDR3 bases are TGTGCCAGCAGTTACAGGGGGGGCACAGATACGCAGTATTTT. Protein: CASSYRGGTDTQYF.

The J gene is TRBJ1-4, the V gene TRBV3-1 (or the pseudogene TRBV3-2); D uncertain. This CDR3 comprises 17 residues. V was pared by 0 bases and J by 2 bases, with 13 bases between. Looked up from germline, CDR1 is LGHDT and CDR2 is YNNKEL (reference sequence). In DNA form, the CDR3 reads TGTGCCAGCAGCCAAGATACCTCGTCGGGGACTAATGAAAAACTGTTTTTT. It encodes CASSQDTSSGTNEKLFF.

The rearrangement links TRBV19 to TRBJ2-5, with D perhaps TRBD1 (6 bases). V was shortened by 6 bases and J by 5 bases, with 19 bases between the two germline ends. The V gene's germline CDR1 is LNHDA and CDR2 SQIVND (reference sequence). CDR3 length equals 15 residues. CDR3 DNA sequence: TGTGCCAGTAGACCCACCGGGACAATATACGAGACCCAGTACTTC. Its translation is CASRPTGTIYETQYF.

This chain connects TRBV7-3 to TRBJ2-2, with D unclear. CDR3 length: 16 amino acids. The V end lost 6 bases, the J end lost 1 base, and 15 bases lay between the germline ends. Germline lookup yields CDR1 SGHTA and CDR2 FQGTGA. CDR3 region: CASSSIPRLNTGELFF. The CDR3 DNA sequence: TGTGCCAGCAGTAGTATTCCCAGGTTGAACACCGGGGAGCTGTTTTTT.

The V and J genes are TRBV10-3 and TRBJ1-5; D unresolved. Trimming removed 0 bases at V and 6 bases at J, with 6 bases between. CDR1 is ENHRY and CDR2 is SYGVKD in the germline V gene. The CDR3 covers 13 residues. For the CDR3, the DNA is TGTGCCATCAGTGAGTCGAATAGTCAGCCCCAGCATTTT. Translated: CAISESNSQPQHF.

The chain combines TRBV7-9 with TRBJ1-1, with D uncertain. V was trimmed by 3 bases and J by 0 bases, leaving 8 bases between them. Germline V lookup: CDR1 SEHNR, CDR2 FQNEAQ (reference sequence). The CDR3 loop spans 14 amino acids. In nucleotides, the CDR3 is TGTGCCAGCAGCTTCTCAGAATTGAACACTGAAGCTTTCTTT. Translating it yields CASSFSELNTEAFF.

This chain connects TRBV5-8 to TRBJ1-5; D not resolved. CDR3 length: 13 amino acids. Germline assignment: CDR1 SGHTS and CDR2 YDEGEE. Trimming cost V 3 bases and J 6 bases, with 10 bases left between them. CDR3 residues: CASSSRPGQPQHF. In nucleotides, the CDR3 is TGTGCCAGCAGCTCCAGACCCGGTCAGCCCCAGCATTTT.

The chain has TRBV30 and TRBJ2-3; the D gene is possibly TRBD2 (6 bases). Germline V lookup: CDR1 GTSNPN, CDR2 SVGIG (reference sequence). The CDR3 totals 14 residues. With 6 bases removed from V and 0 bases from J, the gap between germline ends came to 13 bases. DNA of the CDR3: TGTGCCTGTTCCAGAGGAGGGAGCACAGATACGCAGTATTTT. This gives the protein CACSRGGSTDTQYF.

The V and J genes are TRBV7-2 and TRBJ2-7, with D perhaps matching TRBD2 (5 bases). The CDR3 contains 14 residues. Germline loops: CDR1 SGHTA, CDR2 FQGNSA. Trimming cost V 5 bases and J 4 bases, with 15 bases left between them. The CDR3, as DNA: TGTGCCAGCAGCCTGGCCGAGGGCCGGTACGAGCAGTACGTC. Translating it yields CASSLAEGRYEQYV.

This chain connects TRBV18 to TRBJ1-1; no clear D gene. V shed 5 bases and J shed 0 bases, with 7 bases lying between them. This CDR3 is 13 amino acids long. CDR1 and CDR2 (germline): KGHSH, LQKENI. The CDR3 region is CASSEGMNTEAFF. For the CDR3, the DNA is TGTGCCAGCTCAGAGGGCATGAACACTGAAGCTTTCTTT.

This clone is labeled as medium-sized. The rearrangement joins TRBV7-2 to TRBJ2-4, with D tentatively TRBD1 or TRBD2 (5 bases each). The V end was cut by 0 bases, the J end by 15 bases, with 15 bases between. Germline V gene lookup returns CDR1 SGHTA and CDR2 FQGNSA. This CDR3 has 13 amino acids. The CDR3 sequence is CASSLAYQGRLYF. CDR3 sequence (DNA): TGTGCCAGCAGCTTAGCGTATCAGGGACGGCTGTACTTC.

The V call is TRBV4-3, the J call TRBJ1-4; no definite D call. The CDR3 contains 13 residues. With 3 bases removed from V and 7 bases from J, the gap between germline ends came to 9 bases. CDR1 is LGHNA and CDR2 is YSLEER in the germline V gene. The CDR3 loop reads CASSHPRTEKLFF. The CDR3 bases are TGCGCCAGCAGCCACCCCAGAACTGAAAAACTGTTTTTT.

The count of this clone is one. The CDR3 DNA is TGTGCCAGCAGCTTTACAGCCTTAGGCAATGAGCAGTTCTTC. Amino acids: CASSFTALGNEQFF. The chain combines TRBV11-3 with TRBJ2-1; no clear D gene. The V end lost 3 bases, the J end lost 6 bases, and 12 bases lay between the germline ends. The length of the CDR3 is 14 residues. Germline V gene lookup returns CDR1 SGHNT and CDR2 YENEEA. The entire variable domain, with the rest obtained from reference TRBV11-3 and TRBJ2-1, is as follows: EAGVVQSPRYKIIEKKQPVAFWCNPISGHNTLYWYLQNLGQGPELLIRYENEEAVDDSQLPKDRFSAERLKGVDSTLKIQPAELGDSAVYLCASSFTALGNEQFFGPGTRLTVL.

This clone showed up just a few times. The chain has TRBV7-2 and TRBJ1-5; 10 bases agree with TRBD1. The CDR3 loop spans 15 amino acids. The germline CDR1 and CDR2 sequences are SGHTA and FQGNSA. V was pared by 5 bases and J by 6 bases, with 7 bases of the junction left unmatched. This chain's CDR3 is CASSLIGQGVQPQHF. The CDR3 nucleotides read TGTGCCAGCAGCCTTATCGGACAGGGGGTTCAGCCCCAGCATTTT. The complete variable domain, with remaining parts taken from reference TRBV7-2 and TRBJ1-5, reads GAGVSQSPSNKVTEKGKDVELRCDPISGHTALYWYRQSLGQGLEFLIYFQGNSAPDKSGLPSDRFSAERTGGSVSTLTIQRTQQEDSAVYLCASSLIGQGVQPQHFGDGTRLSIL.

The chain uses TRBV28 and TRBJ1-6, with TRBD1 as a possible D gene (6 bases). Germline V gives CDR1 MDHEN, CDR2 SYDVKM. V lost 5 bases and J lost 9, with 20 bases in between. The CDR3 contains 16 residues. The CDR3 DNA reads as TGTGCCAGCAGTCCAGCCCGGACAGCCATCCCTTCACCCCTCCACTTT. Translated, it gives CASSPARTAIPSPLHF.

The rearrangement links TRBV14 to TRBJ1-6, with 7 positions matching TRBD1. CDR1 SGHDN and CDR2 FVKESK come from the germline V gene. Trimming cost V 6 bases and J 5 bases; bases outside gene matches: 7. This CDR3 is 15 amino acids long. The CDR3 here is CASRTGQANNSPLHF. In nucleotides, the CDR3 is TGTGCCAGCAGAACCGGACAGGCAAATAATTCACCCCTCCACTTT.